This is a list of T cell receptor beta chains from one sample in a study of T-cell reconstitution after alpha-beta-depleted transplantation in children. TCRdb analysed the PCR reads with MiXCR anew, one entry per CDR3 protein. Among 750,000 to 950,000 distinct CDR3 sequences listed, 16% were seen once. The input for sequencing was PBMCs, mostly from graft donor cells, taken 360 days after TCRalphabeta/CD19-depleted stem cell transplant. All receptors come from a male patient between 5 and 17 years old who had a stem cell transplant for acute lymphoblastic leukemia, so the T cells may come from the graft donor. CDR3s include the opening cysteine and the closing phenylalanine or tryptophan. D genes are given only for firm matches. The size of a clone is reported for some rows only, either as once, few or many, or as a class for expanded clones.

j_call: TRBJ2-1; clone_size: -; v_call: TRBV15; d_call: -; cdr3_aa: CATSRDGRGYNEQFF; cdr3_nt: TGTGCCACCAGCAGAGATGGGCGGGGCTACAATGAGCAGTTCTTC
j_call: TRBJ1-1; clone_size: -; v_call: TRBV9; d_call: -; cdr3_aa: CASSVGGMDTEAFF; cdr3_nt: TGTGCCAGCAGCGTAGGGGGCATGGACACTGAAGCTTTCTTT
j_call: TRBJ2-7; clone_size: -; v_call: TRBV5-6; d_call: TRBD1; cdr3_aa: CASSLASGQFRDYEQYF; cdr3_nt: TGTGCCAGCAGCTTGGCATCGGGACAGTTCAGGGACTACGAGCAGTACTTC
j_call: TRBJ2-2; clone_size: few; v_call: TRBV7-9; d_call: -; cdr3_aa: CASSQTGPAGELFF; cdr3_nt: TGTGCCAGCAGCCAAACGGGCCCTGCGGGGGAGCTGTTTTTT
j_call: TRBJ2-1; clone_size: few; v_call: TRBV9; d_call: TRBD2; cdr3_aa: CASSVGSGSENEQFF; cdr3_nt: TGTGCCAGCAGCGTAGGTAGCGGGAGTGAGAATGAGCAGTTCTTC
j_call: TRBJ2-5; clone_size: many; v_call: TRBV7-9; d_call: TRBD2; cdr3_aa: CASSLEGLAAETQYF; cdr3_nt: TGTGCCAGCAGCTTAGAGGGACTAGCAGCAGAGACCCAGTACTTC
j_call: TRBJ2-7; clone_size: -; v_call: TRBV6-5; d_call: -; cdr3_aa: CASSYSTTGLNYEQYF; cdr3_nt: TGTGCCAGCAGTTACTCGACCACCGGATTAAATTACGAGCAGTACTTC
j_call: TRBJ2-7; clone_size: few; v_call: TRBV7-9; d_call: -; cdr3_aa: CASSPNIGRNPYEQYF; cdr3_nt: TGTGCCAGCAGCCCAAACATCGGACGGAACCCCTACGAGCAGTACTTC
j_call: TRBJ2-5; clone_size: few; v_call: TRBV4-2; d_call: -; cdr3_aa: CASSQGVGKRVQETQYF; cdr3_nt: TGTGCCAGCAGCCAAGGTGTTGGGAAGCGGGTACAAGAGACCCAGTACTTC
j_call: TRBJ2-1; clone_size: few; v_call: TRBV12-3/TRBV12-4; d_call: TRBD2; cdr3_aa: CASSLLLAGGNEQFF; cdr3_nt: TGTGCCAGCAGTTTACTCCTAGCGGGAGGCAATGAGCAGTTCTTC
j_call: TRBJ1-1; clone_size: few; v_call: TRBV10-1; d_call: -; cdr3_aa: CASSDFIAGNTEAFF; cdr3_nt: TGCGCCAGCAGTGATTTTATCGCAGGCAACACTGAAGCTTTCTTT
j_call: TRBJ2-6; clone_size: -; v_call: TRBV27; d_call: TRBD1; cdr3_aa: CASSVGQGATGANVLTF; cdr3_nt: TGTGCCAGCAGCGTTGGGCAGGGGGCTACCGGGGCCAACGTCCTGACTTTC
j_call: TRBJ1-5; clone_size: few; v_call: TRBV12-3/TRBV12-4; d_call: TRBD1; cdr3_aa: CASSLRDSSNQPQHF; cdr3_nt: TGTGCCAGCAGTTTGAGGGACAGTAGCAATCAGCCCCAGCATTTT
j_call: TRBJ2-3; clone_size: -; v_call: TRBV5-1; d_call: -; cdr3_aa: CASSLVAPISTDTQYF; cdr3_nt: TGCGCCAGCAGCTTGGTGGCACCTATTAGCACAGATACGCAGTATTTT
j_call: TRBJ2-7; clone_size: few; v_call: TRBV6-1; d_call: TRBD1; cdr3_aa: CATNPETGGSYEQYF; cdr3_nt: TGTGCCACCAACCCAGAAACAGGGGGCTCCTACGAGCAGTACTTC
j_call: TRBJ2-7; clone_size: -; v_call: TRBV7-6; d_call: -; cdr3_aa: CASSLRTAPYEQYF; cdr3_nt: TGTGCCAGCAGCTTGAGGACCGCCCCCTACGAGCAGTACTTC
j_call: TRBJ2-5; clone_size: -; v_call: TRBV6-2/TRBV6-3; d_call: TRBD1; cdr3_aa: CASSYSGTGGRETQYF; cdr3_nt: TGTGCCAGCAGTTACTCGGGGACAGGGGGTCGGGAGACCCAGTACTTC
j_call: TRBJ2-1; clone_size: many; v_call: TRBV7-9; d_call: -; cdr3_aa: CASSLDNRVNEQFF; cdr3_nt: TGTGCCAGCAGCTTAGATAACAGGGTGAATGAGCAGTTCTTC
j_call: TRBJ2-3; clone_size: few; v_call: TRBV5-1; d_call: -; cdr3_aa: CASSSTPFTDTQYF; cdr3_nt: TGCGCCAGCAGCTCTACCCCTTTCACAGATACGCAGTATTTT
j_call: TRBJ1-5; clone_size: -; v_call: TRBV13; d_call: TRBD1; cdr3_aa: CASSRRDRGFQPQHF; cdr3_nt: TGTGCCAGCAGCCGCCGGGACAGGGGATTTCAGCCCCAGCATTTT